A selection of T cell receptor beta chains follows, all from one sample in a study of identifying expanded T cells in peripheral blood. The method was immunoSEQ multiplex PCR; TCRdb's version includes in-frame clones alone and lacks a portion of them. The table lists tens of thousands of clones, 70% to 90% of them singletons. Sequenced input: blood. The receptors derive from a person between 18 and 75 years old in good health. The CDR3 runs from the conserved cysteine through the conserved F or W. Size values are once, few and many counts, or a class for expanded clones, and some rows have none.

v_gene	j_gene	abundance	CDR3aa
TRBV27	TRBJ2-1	-	CASSLLSGQGYNEQFF
TRBV2	TRBJ2-1	-	CASTDRGSGFF
TRBV29-1	TRBJ1-2	once	CSTETGQGVFPRF
TRBV9	TRBJ1-3	-	CASSERTGEDTIYF
TRBV29-1	TRBJ2-7	-	CSANGQSYEQYF
TRBV27	TRBJ2-3	-	CASSLRKMRLFTDTQYF
TRBV7-2	TRBJ1-5	-	CASSSEGGVSNQPQHF
TRBV9	TRBJ2-2	-	CASSATSGGDTGELFF
TRBV19	TRBJ1-1	-	CASSARQKMNTEAFF
TRBV7-9	TRBJ2-1	-	CASSWEGQSYNEQFF
TRBV27	TRBJ1-1	-	CASSLMGPNTEAFF
TRBV30	TRBJ1-2	once	CAWSPDAGGPQDGYTF
TRBV5-1	TRBJ1-6	-	CASSLGGLDSPLHF
TRBV19	TRBJ1-2	-	CASRDRDRGYGYTF
TRBV7-6	TRBJ1-3	-	CASSLVAGANSGNTIYF
TRBV9	TRBJ1-5	few	CASSVGVVGDTHF
TRBV7-8	TRBJ1-1	few	CASSPRVNTEAFF
TRBV7-3	TRBJ1-3	-	CASTLQGAPGNTIYF
TRBV7-2	TRBJ2-5	-	CASSLEPSGRHEETQYF
TRBV4-1	TRBJ2-7	once	CASSSPGRDSRYEQYF